One and the same sample provided the 16 T cell receptor beta chains below, sequenced in a study of technical replicates of blood from a few donors. The assay was immunoSEQ multiplex PCR, and TCRdb's table has in-frame clones only and misses some. The data contain about 100,000 clones, 90% to 97% of them singletons. Sequenced sample: T cells isolated from PBMCs. The receptors come from a human donor in good health.

The chain combines TRBV6-5 with TRBJ1-1; D remains ambiguous. Germline assignment: CDR1 MNHEY and CDR2 SVGAGI. The V gene lost 7 bases and the J gene lost 4 bases, with 16 bases spanning the gap. The length of the CDR3 is 14 residues. CDR3 region: CASMGSPKLTEAFF. The CDR3, as DNA: TGTGCCAGCATGGGGAGCCCTAAACTCACTGAAGCTTTCTTT.

CDR3 nucleotides: TGTGCCAGCAGTCCCCTCGAGTGGGAGACCCAGTACTTC. This encodes CASSPLEWETQYF. The chain recombines TRBV28 with TRBJ2-5; D not certain. Germline loops: CDR1 MDHEN, CDR2 SYDVKM. This CDR3 comprises 13 residues. Trimming took off 5 bases at V and 5 bases at J, with 12 bases between the two ends.

The chain combines TRBV19 with TRBJ1-4, with D perhaps TRBD1 (5 bases). The CDR3 runs to 14 residues. V gave up 6 bases and J gave up 8 bases, with 16 bases separating them. Germline lookup yields CDR1 LNHDA and CDR2 SQIVND (reference sequence). The CDR3 is CASRLKGPGEKLFF. CDR3 DNA: TGTGCCAGTAGGTTAAAGGGGCCAGGAGAAAAACTGTTTTTT.

The chain has TRBV27 and TRBJ2-7; D might be TRBD2 (5 bases). Germline V gene sequence: CDR1 MNHEY, CDR2 SMNVEV (reference sequence). V lost 5 bases, J lost 6 bases, and 11 bases lay in between. This CDR3 region has 12 residues. The CDR3 sequence: CASSARGREQYF. CDR3 nucleotides: TGTGCCAGCAGTGCGAGAGGGCGCGAGCAGTACTTC.

The gene calls are TRBV5-1 and TRBJ2-7; 9 bases map to TRBD1. Germline CDR1 reads SGHRS; CDR2 reads YFSETQ. V lost 2 bases and J lost 1; bases outside the gene matches: 10. The CDR3 consists of 17 residues. The CDR3 region is CASSLADRDRVSYEQYF. The CDR3 DNA follows: TGCGCCAGCAGCTTAGCCGATCGGGACAGGGTGTCCTACGAGCAGTACTTC.

V is TRBV6-1 and J is TRBJ1-2; D remains ambiguous. In germline, CDR1 is MNHNS, CDR2 SASEGT. The CDR3 is 15 residues long. V lost 1 base to trimming and J lost 6 bases, with 15 bases between them. The CDR3 reads CASSEVGQTVDGYTF. CDR3 sequence (DNA): TGTGCCAGCAGTGAAGTCGGTCAAACAGTCGATGGCTACACCTTC.

This chain links TRBV28 with TRBJ2-6, with D hard to call. The germline V and J ends were trimmed by 6 bases and 2 bases, with 5 bases remaining between them. Germline CDR1 MDHEN, CDR2 SYDVKM. This CDR3 is 13 amino acids long. The CDR3 DNA sequence: TGTGCCAGCAGCCGGGCTGGGGCCAACGTCCTGACTTTC. Translating it yields CASSRAGANVLTF.

The chain joins TRBV7-9 to TRBJ1-2; 8 nucleotides line up with TRBD1. Germline V CDR1 and CDR2: SEHNR, FQNEAQ (reference sequence). V dropped 5 bases and J dropped 7; count of bases not matched to a gene: 12. The CDR3 runs to 15 residues. Written as DNA, the CDR3 is TGTGCCAGCAGCCCCTTAGACAGGGGACCTTCTGGCTACACCTTC. Translated, it gives CASSPLDRGPSGYTF.

This clone came up a few times. The rearrangement uses TRBV6-6 and TRBJ2-4, with a weak D call TRBD2 (5 bases). The germline V gene has CDR1 MNHNY and CDR2 SVGAGI (reference sequence). V lost 4 bases to trimming and J lost 0 bases, with 13 bases between them. The CDR3 runs 16 residues. CDR3 DNA: TGTGCCAGCAGTTTTAGCGCGGCTCTAGCCAAAAACATTCAGTACTTC. Protein: CASSFSAALAKNIQYF.

V gene TRBV2 combines with J gene TRBJ2-7; TRBD1 agrees at 7 bases. The CDR3 sequence is 12 residues long. The junction had 0 bases not matched to a gene; V was cut back by 6 bases and J by 1 base. Germline CDR1 and CDR2: SNHLY and FYNNEI. The CDR3 protein is CASRTGSYEQYF. Written as DNA, the CDR3 is TGTGCCAGCAGGACAGGGTCCTACGAGCAGTACTTC.

This clone was counted a single time. J is TRBJ2-7 and V is TRBV4-1; D gene unclear. V dropped 5 bases and J dropped 2 bases, with 13 bases sitting between them. The CDR3 totals 14 residues. Germline-derived CDR1 and CDR2 are MGHRA and YSYEKL. The CDR3 here is CASSSVTSTYEQYF. The CDR3 DNA reads TGCGCCAGCAGCTCTGTGACAAGTACCTACGAGCAGTACTTC.

The genes are TRBV9 and TRBJ1-1, with TRBD1 matching over 7 bases. The J segment lost 1 base and the V segment lost 0 bases, leaving 9 bases of the junction unmatched. Germline assignment: CDR1 SGDLS and CDR2 YYNGEE. CDR3 size: 17 residues. The CDR3 reads CASSVAGRGPWNTEAFF. Written as DNA, the CDR3 is TGTGCCAGCAGCGTAGCTGGAAGGGGGCCCTGGAACACTGAAGCTTTCTTT. Full variable domain (remainder filled in from reference TRBV9 and TRBJ1-1): DSGVTQTPKHLITATGQRVTLRCSPRSGDLSVYWYQQSLDQGLQFLIQYYNGEERAKGNILERFSAQQFPDLHSELNLSSLELGDSALYFCASSVAGRGPWNTEAFFGQGTRLTVV.

The chain couples TRBV2 to TRBJ1-5; D is uncertain. This CDR3 is built from 12 residues. Looked up from germline, CDR1 is SNHLY and CDR2 is FYNNEI. Trimming cost V 11 bases and J 6 bases, with 14 bases left between them. The chain's CDR3 is CASAQVTQPQHF. CDR3 DNA: TGTGCCTCAGCCCAGGTTACTCAGCCCCAGCATTTT.

The chain links TRBV5-1 to TRBJ2-7; 10 bases are shared with TRBD1. V shed 4 bases, J shed 4 bases, and the junction held 8 bases outside the gene matches. Germline lookup yields CDR1 SGHRS and CDR2 YFSETQ. This CDR3 comprises 15 residues. CDR3 region: CASSRQGASEYEQYF. Written as DNA, the CDR3 is TGCGCCAGCAGCCGACAGGGGGCAAGCGAGTACGAGCAGTACTTC.

V usage is TRBV13 and J usage is TRBJ1-1; 8 bases are a match to TRBD1. CDR3 length: 14 residues. CDR1 and CDR2 from the germline V gene are PRHDT and FYEKMQ (reference sequence). V shed 5 bases, J shed 5 bases, and the junction held 7 bases outside the gene matches. This chain's CDR3 is CASSPGQGVTEAFF. CDR3 DNA sequence: TGTGCCAGCAGCCCTGGACAGGGCGTGACTGAAGCTTTCTTT.

The chain has TRBV18 and TRBJ2-3, with 14 bases identical to TRBD2. The V segment lost 0 bases and the J segment 4 bases; nucleotides outside the gene matches: 9. CDR1 KGHSH and CDR2 LQKENI come from the germline V gene. This CDR3 comprises 19 residues. For the CDR3, the DNA is TGTGCCAGCTCACCACCTTTCGGGACTAGCGGGAGAGTGCCAGATACGCAGTATTTT. Protein product: CASSPPFGTSGRVPDTQYF.